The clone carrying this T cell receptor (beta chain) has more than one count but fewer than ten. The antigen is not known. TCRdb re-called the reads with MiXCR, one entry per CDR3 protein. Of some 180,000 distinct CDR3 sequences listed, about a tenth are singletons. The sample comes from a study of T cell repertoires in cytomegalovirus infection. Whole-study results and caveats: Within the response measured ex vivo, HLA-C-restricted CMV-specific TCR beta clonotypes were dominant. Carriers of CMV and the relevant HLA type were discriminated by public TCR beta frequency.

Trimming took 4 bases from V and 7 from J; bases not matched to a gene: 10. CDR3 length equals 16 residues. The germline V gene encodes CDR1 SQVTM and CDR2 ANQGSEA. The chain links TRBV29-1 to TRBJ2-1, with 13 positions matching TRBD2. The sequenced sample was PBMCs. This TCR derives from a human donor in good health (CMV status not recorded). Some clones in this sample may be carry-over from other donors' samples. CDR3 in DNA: TGCAGCGTTGGGGGACTAGCGGGATGGGTCGGGAATGAGCAGTTCTTC. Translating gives CSVGGLAGWVGNEQFF.